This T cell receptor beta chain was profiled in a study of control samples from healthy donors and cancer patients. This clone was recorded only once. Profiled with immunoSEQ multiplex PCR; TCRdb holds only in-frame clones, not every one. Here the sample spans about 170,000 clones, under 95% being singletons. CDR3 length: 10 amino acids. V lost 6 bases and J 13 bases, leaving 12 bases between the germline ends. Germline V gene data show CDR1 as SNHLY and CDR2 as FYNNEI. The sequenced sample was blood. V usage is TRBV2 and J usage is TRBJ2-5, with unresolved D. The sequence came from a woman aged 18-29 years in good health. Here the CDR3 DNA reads TGTGCCAGCAGCGTTAACCGACTGTACTTC. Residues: CASSVNRLYF.